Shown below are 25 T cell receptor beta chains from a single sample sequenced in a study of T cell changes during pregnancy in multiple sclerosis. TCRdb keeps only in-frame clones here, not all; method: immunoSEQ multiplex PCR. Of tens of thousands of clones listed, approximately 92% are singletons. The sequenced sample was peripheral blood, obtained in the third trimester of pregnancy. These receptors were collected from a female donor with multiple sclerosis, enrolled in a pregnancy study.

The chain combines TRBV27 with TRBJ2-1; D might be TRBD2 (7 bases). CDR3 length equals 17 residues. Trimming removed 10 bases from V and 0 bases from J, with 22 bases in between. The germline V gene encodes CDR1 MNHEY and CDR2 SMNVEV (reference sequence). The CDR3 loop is CATNRESSGNSYNEQFF. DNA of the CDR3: TGTGCCACCAACAGGGAGTCTAGCGGAAACTCCTACAATGAGCAGTTCTTC.

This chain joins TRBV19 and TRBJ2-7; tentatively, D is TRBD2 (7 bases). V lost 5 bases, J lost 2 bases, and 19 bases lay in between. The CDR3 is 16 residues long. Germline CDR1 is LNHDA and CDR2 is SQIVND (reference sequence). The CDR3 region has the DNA TGTGCCAGTAGTGCTCCCGGGGGGCGGGCAACCTACGAGCAGTACTTC. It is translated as CASSAPGGRATYEQYF.

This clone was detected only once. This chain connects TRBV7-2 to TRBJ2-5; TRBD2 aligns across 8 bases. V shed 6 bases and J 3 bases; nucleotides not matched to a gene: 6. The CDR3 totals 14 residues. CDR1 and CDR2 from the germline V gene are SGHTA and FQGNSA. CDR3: CASRFTSGEETQYF. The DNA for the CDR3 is TGTGCCAGCAGATTTACTAGCGGAGAAGAGACCCAGTACTTC. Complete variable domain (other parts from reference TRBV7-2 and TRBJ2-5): GAGVSQSPSNKVTEKGKDVELRCDPISGHTALYWYRQSLGQGLEFLIYFQGNSAPDKSGLPSDRFSAERTGGSVSTLTIQRTQQEDSAVYLCASRFTSGEETQYFGPGTRLLVL.

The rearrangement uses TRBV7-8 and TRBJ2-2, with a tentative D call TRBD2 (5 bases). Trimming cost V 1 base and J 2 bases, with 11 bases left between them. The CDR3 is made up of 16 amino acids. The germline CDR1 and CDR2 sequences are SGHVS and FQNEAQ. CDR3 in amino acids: CASSLGEWGNTGELFF. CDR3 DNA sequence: TGTGCCAGCAGCTTAGGGGAGTGGGGAAACACCGGGGAGCTGTTTTTT. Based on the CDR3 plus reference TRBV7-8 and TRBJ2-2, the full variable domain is GAGVSQSPRYKVAKRGQDVALRCDPISGHVSLFWYQQALGQGPEFLTYFQNEAQLDKSGLPSDRFFAERPEGSVSTLKIQRTQQEDSAVYLCASSLGEWGNTGELFFGEGSRLTVL.

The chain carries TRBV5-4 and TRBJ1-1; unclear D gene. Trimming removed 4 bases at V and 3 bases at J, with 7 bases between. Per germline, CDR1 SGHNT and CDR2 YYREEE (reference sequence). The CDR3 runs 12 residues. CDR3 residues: CASSATDTEAFF. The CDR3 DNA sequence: TGTGCCAGCAGCGCCACTGACACTGAAGCTTTCTTT.

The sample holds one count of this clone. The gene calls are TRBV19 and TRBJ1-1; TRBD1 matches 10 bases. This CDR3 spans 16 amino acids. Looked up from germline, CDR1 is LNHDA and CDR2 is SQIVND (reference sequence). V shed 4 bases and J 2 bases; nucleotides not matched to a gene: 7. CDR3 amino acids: CASSTRDRGPNTEAFF. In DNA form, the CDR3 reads TGTGCCAGTAGTACGCGGGACAGGGGACCCAACACTGAAGCTTTCTTT.

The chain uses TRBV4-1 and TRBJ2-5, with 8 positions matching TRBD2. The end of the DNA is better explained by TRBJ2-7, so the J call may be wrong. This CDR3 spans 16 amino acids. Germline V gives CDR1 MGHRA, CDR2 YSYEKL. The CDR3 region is CASSQDPSGYSYEQYF. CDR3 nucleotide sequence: TGCGCCAGCAGCCAAGATCCTAGCGGGTACTCCTACGAGCAGTACTTC.

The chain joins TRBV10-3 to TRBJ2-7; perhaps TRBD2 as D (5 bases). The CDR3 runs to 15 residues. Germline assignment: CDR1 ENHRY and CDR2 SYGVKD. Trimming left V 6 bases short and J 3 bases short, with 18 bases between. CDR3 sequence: CAIRSLEAHVYEQYF. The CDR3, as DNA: TGTGCCATCAGGTCACTAGAAGCCCACGTCTACGAGCAGTACTTC.

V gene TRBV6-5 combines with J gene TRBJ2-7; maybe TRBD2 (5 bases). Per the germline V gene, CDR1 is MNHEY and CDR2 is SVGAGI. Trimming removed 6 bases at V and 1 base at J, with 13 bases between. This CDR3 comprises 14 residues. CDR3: CASSPMGRSYEQYF. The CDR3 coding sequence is TGTGCCAGCAGCCCCATGGGGAGATCCTACGAGCAGTACTTC.

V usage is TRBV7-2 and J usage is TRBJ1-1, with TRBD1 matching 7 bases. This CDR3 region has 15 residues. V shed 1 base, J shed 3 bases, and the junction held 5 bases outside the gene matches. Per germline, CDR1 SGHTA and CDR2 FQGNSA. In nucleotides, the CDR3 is TGTGCCAGCAGCTTAGTAACAGGGGAACACACTGAAGCTTTCTTT. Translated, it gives CASSLVTGEHTEAFF.

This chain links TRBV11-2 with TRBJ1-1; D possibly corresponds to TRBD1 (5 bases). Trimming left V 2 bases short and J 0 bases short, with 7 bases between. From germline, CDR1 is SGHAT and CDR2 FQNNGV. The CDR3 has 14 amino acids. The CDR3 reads CASSLTGLNTEAFF. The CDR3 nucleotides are TGTGCCAGCAGCTTAACAGGCTTGAACACTGAAGCTTTCTTT.

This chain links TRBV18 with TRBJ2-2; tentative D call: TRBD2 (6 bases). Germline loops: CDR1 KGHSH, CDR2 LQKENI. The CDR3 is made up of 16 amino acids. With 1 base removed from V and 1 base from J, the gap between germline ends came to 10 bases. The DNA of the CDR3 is TGTGCCAGCTCACCACTGAGACTAGAGAACACCGGGGAGCTGTTTTTT. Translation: CASSPLRLENTGELFF.

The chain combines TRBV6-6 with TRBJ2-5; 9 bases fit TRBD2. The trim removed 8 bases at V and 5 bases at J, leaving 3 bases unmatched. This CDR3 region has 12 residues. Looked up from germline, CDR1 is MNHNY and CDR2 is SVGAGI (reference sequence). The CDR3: CASRTSAETQYF. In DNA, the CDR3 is TGTGCCAGCCGGACTAGCGCGGAGACCCAGTACTTC.

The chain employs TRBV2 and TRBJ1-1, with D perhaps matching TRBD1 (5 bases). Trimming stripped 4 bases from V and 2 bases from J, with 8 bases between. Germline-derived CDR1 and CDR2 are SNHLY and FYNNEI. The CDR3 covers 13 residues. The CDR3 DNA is TGTGCCAGCAGTGTGGGACTAAACACTGAAGCTTTCTTT. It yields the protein CASSVGLNTEAFF.

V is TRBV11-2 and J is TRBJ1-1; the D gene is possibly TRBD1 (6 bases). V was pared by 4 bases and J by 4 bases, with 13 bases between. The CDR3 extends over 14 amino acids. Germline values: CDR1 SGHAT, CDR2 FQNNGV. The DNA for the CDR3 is TGTGCCAGCAGCTGGGAGGGGACACCCACTGAAGCTTTCTTT. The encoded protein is CASSWEGTPTEAFF.

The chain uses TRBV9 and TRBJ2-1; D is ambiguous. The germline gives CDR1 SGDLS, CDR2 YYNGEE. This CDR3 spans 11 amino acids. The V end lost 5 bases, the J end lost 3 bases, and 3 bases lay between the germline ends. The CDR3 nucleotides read TGTGCCAGCAGTTACTACAATGAGCAGTTCTTC. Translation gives CASSYYNEQFF. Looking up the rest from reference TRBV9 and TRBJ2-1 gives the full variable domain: DSGVTQTPKHLITATGQRVTLRCSPRSGDLSVYWYQQSLDQGLQFLIQYYNGEERAKGNILERFSAQQFPDLHSELNLSSLELGDSALYFCASSYYNEQFFGPGTRLTVL.

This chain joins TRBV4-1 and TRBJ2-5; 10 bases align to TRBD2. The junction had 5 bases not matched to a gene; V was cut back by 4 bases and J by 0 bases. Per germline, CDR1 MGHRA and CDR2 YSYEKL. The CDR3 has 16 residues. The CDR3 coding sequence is TGCGCCAGCAGCCGCCAACTAGCGGGGTACCAAGAGACCCAGTACTTC. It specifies CASSRQLAGYQETQYF.

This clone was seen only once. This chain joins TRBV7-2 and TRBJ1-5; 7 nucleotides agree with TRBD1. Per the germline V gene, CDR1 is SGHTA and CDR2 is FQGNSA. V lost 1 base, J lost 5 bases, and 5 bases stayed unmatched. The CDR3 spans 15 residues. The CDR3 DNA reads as TGTGCCAGCAGCTTAGGGGACAGCTTATATCAGCCCCAGCATTTT. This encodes CASSLGDSLYQPQHF.

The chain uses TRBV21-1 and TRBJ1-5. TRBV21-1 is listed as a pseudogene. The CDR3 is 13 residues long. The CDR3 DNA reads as TGTGCCAGCAGCTCCGGACTTGATCAGCCCCAGCATTTT. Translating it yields CASSSGLDQPQHF.

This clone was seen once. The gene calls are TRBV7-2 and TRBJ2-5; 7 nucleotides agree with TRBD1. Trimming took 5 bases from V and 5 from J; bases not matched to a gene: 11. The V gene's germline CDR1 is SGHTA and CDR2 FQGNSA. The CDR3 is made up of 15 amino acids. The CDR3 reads CASSRRQGPGETQYF. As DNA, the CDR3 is TGTGCCAGCAGCCGGAGACAGGGCCCAGGGGAGACCCAGTACTTC.

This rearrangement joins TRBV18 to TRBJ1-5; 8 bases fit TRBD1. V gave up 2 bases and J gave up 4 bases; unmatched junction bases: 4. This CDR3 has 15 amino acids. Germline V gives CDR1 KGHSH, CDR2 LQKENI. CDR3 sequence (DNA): TGTGCCAGCTCACCAATACAGGGGGTTAATCAGCCCCAGCATTTT. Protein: CASSPIQGVNQPQHF.

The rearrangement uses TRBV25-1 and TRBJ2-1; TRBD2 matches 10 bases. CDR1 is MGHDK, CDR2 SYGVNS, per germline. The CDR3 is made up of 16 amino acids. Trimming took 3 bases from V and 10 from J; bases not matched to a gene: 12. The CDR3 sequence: CASSDTSGKDLSEQFF. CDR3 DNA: TGTGCCAGCAGTGACACTAGCGGGAAAGATCTCTCAGAGCAGTTCTTC. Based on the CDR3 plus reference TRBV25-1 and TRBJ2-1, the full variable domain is EADIYQTPRYLVIGTGKKITLECSQTMGHDKMYWYQQDPGMELHLIHYSYGVNSTEKGDLSSESTVSRIRTEHFPLTLESARPSHTSQYLCASSDTSGKDLSEQFFGPGTRLTVL.

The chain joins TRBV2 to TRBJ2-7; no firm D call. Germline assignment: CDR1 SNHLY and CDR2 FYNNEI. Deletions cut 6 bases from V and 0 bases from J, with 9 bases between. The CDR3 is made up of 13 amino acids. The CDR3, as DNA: TGTGCCAGCAGCGGGTCGAGCTCCTACGAGCAGTACTTC. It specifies CASSGSSSYEQYF.

Here the CDR3 DNA reads TGTGCCAGCAGCTTGGGGCAGGGGTTAGAGACCCAGTACTTC. Amino acids: CASSLGQGLETQYF. The rearrangement joins TRBV5-4 to TRBJ2-5, with D tentatively TRBD1 (6 bases). V was pared by 0 bases and J by 4 bases, with 10 bases between. CDR3 length: 14 amino acids. Germline V gene data show CDR1 as SGHNT and CDR2 as YYREEE (reference sequence).

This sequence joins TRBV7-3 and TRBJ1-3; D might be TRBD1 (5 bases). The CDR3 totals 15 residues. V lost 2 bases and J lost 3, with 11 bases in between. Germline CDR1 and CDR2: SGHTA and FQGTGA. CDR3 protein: CASSLQGSHGNTIYF. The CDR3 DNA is TGTGCCAGCAGCTTACAGGGATCGCATGGAAACACCATATATTTT. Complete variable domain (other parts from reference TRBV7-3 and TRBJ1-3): GAGVSQTPSNKVTEKGKYVELRCDPISGHTALYWYRQSLGQGPEFLIYFQGTGAADDSGLPNDRFFAVRPEGSVSTLKIQRTERGDSAVYLCASSLQGSHGNTIYFGEGSWLTVV.